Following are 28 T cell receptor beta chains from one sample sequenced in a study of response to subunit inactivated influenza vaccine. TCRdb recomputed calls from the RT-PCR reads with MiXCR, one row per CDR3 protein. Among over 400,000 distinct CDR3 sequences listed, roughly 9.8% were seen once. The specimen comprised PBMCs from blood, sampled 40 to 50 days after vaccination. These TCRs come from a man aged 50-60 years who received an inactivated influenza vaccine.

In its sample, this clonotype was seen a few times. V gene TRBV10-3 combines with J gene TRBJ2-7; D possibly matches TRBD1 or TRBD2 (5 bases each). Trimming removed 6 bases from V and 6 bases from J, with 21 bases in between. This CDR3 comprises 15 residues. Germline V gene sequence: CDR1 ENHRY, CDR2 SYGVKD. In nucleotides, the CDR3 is TGTGCCATCAGGGGGGTAGGACATACTTACGGCGAGCAGTACTTC. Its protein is CAIRGVGHTYGEQYF.

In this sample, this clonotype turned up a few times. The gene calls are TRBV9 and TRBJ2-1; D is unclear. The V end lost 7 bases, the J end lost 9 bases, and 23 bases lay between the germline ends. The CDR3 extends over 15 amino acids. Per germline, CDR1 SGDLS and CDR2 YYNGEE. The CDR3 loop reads CASSIRSAGPAEQFF. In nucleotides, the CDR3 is TGTGCCAGCTCCATCCGGTCAGCTGGACCGGCTGAGCAGTTCTTC.

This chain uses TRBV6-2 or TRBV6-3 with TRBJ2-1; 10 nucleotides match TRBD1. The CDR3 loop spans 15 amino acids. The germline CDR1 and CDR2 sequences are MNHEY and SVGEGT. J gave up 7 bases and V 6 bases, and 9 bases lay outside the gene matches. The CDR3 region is CASRLLPGQGNEQFF. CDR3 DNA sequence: TGTGCCAGCAGATTACTACCGGGACAGGGGAATGAGCAGTTCTTC.

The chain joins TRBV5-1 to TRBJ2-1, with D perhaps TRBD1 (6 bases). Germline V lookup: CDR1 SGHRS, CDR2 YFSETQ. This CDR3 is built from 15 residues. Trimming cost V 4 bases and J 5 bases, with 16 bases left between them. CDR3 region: CASSVGTPQDNEQFF. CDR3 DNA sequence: TGCGCCAGCAGCGTTGGGACACCCCAAGACAATGAGCAGTTCTTC. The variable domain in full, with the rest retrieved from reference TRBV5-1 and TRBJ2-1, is KAGVTQTPRYLIKTRGQQVTLSCSPISGHRSVSWYQQTPGQGLQFLFEYFSETQRNKGNFPGRFSGRQFSNSRSEMNVSTLELGDSALYLCASSVGTPQDNEQFFGPGTRLTVL.

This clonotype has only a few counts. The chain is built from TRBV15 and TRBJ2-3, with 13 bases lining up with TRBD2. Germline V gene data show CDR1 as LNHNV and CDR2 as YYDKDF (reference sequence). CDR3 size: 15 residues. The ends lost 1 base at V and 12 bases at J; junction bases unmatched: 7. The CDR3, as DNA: TGTGCCACCAGCAGAGGCAGTTGGACTAGCGGGAGTCAGTATTTT. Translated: CATSRGSWTSGSQYF. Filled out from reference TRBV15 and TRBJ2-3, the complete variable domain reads DAMVIQNPRYQVTQFGKPVTLSCSQTLNHNVMYWYQQKSSQAPKLLFHYYDKDFNNEADTPDNFQSRRPNTSFCFLDIRSPGLGDTAMYLCATSRGSWTSGSQYFGPGTRLTVL.

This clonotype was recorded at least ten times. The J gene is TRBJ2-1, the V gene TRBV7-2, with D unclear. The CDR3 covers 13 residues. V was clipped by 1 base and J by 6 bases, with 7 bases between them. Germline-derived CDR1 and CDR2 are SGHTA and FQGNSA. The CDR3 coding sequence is TGTGCCAGCAGCTTAGTTGGGGTCAATGAGCAGTTCTTC. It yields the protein CASSLVGVNEQFF. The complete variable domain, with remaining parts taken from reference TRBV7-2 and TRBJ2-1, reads GAGVSQSPSNKVTEKGKDVELRCDPISGHTALYWYRQSLGQGLEFLIYFQGNSAPDKSGLPSDRFSAERTGGSVSTLTIQRTQQEDSAVYLCASSLVGVNEQFFGPGTRLTVL.

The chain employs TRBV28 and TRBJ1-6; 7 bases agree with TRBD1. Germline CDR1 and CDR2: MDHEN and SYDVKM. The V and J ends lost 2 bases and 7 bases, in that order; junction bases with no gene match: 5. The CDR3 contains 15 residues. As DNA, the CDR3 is TGTGCCAGCAGTTTAATCGACAGGGACAATTCACCCCTCCACTTT. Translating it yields CASSLIDRDNSPLHF.

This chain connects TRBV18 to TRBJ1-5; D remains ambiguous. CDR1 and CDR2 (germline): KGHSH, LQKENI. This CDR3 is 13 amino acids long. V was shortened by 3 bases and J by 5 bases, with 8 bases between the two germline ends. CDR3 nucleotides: TGTGCCAGCTCACCCCACAGTGATCAGCCCCAGCATTTT. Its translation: CASSPHSDQPQHF.

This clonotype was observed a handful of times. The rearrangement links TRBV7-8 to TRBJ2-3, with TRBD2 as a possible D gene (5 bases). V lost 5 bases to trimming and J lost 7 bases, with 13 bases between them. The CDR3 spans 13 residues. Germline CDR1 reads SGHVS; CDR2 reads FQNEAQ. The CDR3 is CASSHPLVHTQYF. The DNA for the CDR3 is TGTGCCAGCAGCCATCCACTAGTCCATACGCAGTATTTT.

The CDR3 protein is CASSYGKGGYYEQYF. In DNA form, the CDR3 reads TGTGCCAGCAGTTACGGGAAAGGGGGATATTACGAGCAGTACTTC. The chain links TRBV6-5 to TRBJ2-7; tentative D call: TRBD1 (6 bases). This CDR3 comprises 15 residues. Germline loops: CDR1 MNHEY, CDR2 SVGAGI. Trimming removed 2 bases from V and 4 bases from J, with 15 bases in between.

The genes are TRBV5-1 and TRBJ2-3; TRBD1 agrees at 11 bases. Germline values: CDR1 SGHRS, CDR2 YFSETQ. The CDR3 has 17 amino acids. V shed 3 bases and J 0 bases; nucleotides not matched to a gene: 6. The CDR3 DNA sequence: TGCGCCAGCAGCTGGTGGGACAGGGGGTCTAGCACAGATACGCAGTATTTT. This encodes CASSWWDRGSSTDTQYF.

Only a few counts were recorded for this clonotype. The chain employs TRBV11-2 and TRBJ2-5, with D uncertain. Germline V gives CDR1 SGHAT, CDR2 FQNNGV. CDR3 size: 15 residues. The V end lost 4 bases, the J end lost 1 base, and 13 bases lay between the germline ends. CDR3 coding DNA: TGTGCCAGCAGCTCGACGGTCGGGTCCCAAGAGACCCAGTACTTC. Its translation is CASSSTVGSQETQYF.

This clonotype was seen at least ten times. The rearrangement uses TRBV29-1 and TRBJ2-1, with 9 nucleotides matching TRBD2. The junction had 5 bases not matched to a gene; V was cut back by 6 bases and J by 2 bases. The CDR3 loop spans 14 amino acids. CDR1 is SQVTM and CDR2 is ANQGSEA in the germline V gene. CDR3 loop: CSVAGTSPYNEQFF. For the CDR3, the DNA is TGCAGCGTGGCCGGGACTAGCCCCTACAATGAGCAGTTCTTC.

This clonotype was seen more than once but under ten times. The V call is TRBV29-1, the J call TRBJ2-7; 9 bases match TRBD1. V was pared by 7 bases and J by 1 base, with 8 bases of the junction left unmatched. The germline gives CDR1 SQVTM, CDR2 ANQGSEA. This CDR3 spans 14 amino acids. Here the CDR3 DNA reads TGCAGCGCCGCACCGGGACAGGGATCCTACGAGCAGTACTTC. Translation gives CSAAPGQGSYEQYF.

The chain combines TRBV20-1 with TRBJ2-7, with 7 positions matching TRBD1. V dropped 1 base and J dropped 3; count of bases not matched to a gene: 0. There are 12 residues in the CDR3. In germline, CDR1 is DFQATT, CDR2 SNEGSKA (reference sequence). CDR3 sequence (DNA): TGCAGTGCTAGAGGGACAGGCTACGAGCAGTACTTC. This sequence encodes CSARGTGYEQYF.

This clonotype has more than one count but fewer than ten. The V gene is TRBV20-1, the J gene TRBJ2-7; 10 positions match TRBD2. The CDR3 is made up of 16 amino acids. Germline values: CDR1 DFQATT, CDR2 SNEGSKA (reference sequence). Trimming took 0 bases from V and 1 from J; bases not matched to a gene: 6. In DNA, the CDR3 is TGCAGTGCTAGAGAACTAGCGGGAACTCTTTCCTACGAGCAGTACTTC. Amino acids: CSARELAGTLSYEQYF.

The CDR3 DNA reads as TGTGCCAGCAGCGCCCAGGGGGGCTATGGCTACACCTTC. Encoded protein: CASSAQGGYGYTF. The chain employs TRBV11-2 and TRBJ1-2, with 7 bases that match TRBD1. Germline V lookup: CDR1 SGHAT, CDR2 FQNNGV. The ends lost 5 bases at V and 4 bases at J; junction bases unmatched: 4. The CDR3 sequence is 13 residues long.

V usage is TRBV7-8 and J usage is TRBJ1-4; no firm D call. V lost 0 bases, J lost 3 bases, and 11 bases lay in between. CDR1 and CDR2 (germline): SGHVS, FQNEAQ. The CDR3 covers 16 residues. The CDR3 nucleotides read TGTGCCAGCAGCTTAGCGGTATGGGCGGCTAATGAAAAACTGTTTTTT. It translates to CASSLAVWAANEKLFF. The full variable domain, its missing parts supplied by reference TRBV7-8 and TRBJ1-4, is GAGVSQSPRYKVAKRGQDVALRCDPISGHVSLFWYQQALGQGPEFLTYFQNEAQLDKSGLPSDRFFAERPEGSVSTLKIQRTQQEDSAVYLCASSLAVWAANEKLFFGSGTQLSVL.

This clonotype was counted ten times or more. The CDR3: CASSLARLNQPQHF. As DNA, the CDR3 is TGTGCCAGCAGCTTAGCCAGGCTCAATCAGCCCCAGCATTTT. The chain is built from TRBV7-2 and TRBJ1-5; D call uncertain. Germline V gives CDR1 SGHTA, CDR2 FQGNSA. The CDR3 runs 14 residues. Trimming stripped 0 bases from V and 3 bases from J, with 6 bases between. Variable domain in full (rest from reference TRBV7-2 and TRBJ1-5): GAGVSQSPSNKVTEKGKDVELRCDPISGHTALYWYRQSLGQGLEFLIYFQGNSAPDKSGLPSDRFSAERTGGSVSTLTIQRTQQEDSAVYLCASSLARLNQPQHFGDGTRLSIL.

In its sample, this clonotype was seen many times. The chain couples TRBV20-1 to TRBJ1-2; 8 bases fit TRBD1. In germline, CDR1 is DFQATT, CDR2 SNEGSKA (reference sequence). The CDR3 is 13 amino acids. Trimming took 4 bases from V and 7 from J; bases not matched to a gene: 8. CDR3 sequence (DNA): TGCAGTGCTACGACAGGGGTAGGGGGTGGCTACACCTTC. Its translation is CSATTGVGGGYTF.

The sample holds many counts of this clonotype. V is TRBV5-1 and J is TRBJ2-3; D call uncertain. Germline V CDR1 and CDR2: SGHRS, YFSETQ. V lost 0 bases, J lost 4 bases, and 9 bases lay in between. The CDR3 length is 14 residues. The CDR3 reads CASSLGGLPDTQYF. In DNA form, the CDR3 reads TGCGCCAGCAGCTTGGGGGGATTACCAGATACGCAGTATTTT.

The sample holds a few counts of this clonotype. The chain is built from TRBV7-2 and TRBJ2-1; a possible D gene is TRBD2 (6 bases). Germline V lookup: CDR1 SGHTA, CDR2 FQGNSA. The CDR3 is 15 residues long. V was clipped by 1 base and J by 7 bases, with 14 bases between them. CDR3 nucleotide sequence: TGTGCCAGCAGCTTAGGGGACTCCAGGACTAATGAGCAGTTCTTC. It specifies CASSLGDSRTNEQFF.

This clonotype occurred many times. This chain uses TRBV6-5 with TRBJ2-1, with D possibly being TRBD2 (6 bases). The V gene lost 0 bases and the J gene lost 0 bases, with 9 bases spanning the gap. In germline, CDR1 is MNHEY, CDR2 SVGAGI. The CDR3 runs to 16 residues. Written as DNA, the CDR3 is TGTGCCAGCAGTTACTCCAGACTAGTCTCCTACAATGAGCAGTTCTTC. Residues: CASSYSRLVSYNEQFF.

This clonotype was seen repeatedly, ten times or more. The CDR3 DNA reads as TGCGCCAGCAGCCAGGAAAACCTGGGGACGGGGGAGCTGTTTTTT. This sequence encodes CASSQENLGTGELFF. The chain combines TRBV4-3 with TRBJ2-2; either TRBD1 or TRBD2 may fit D (5 bases each). The CDR3 totals 15 residues. Trimming cost V 3 bases and J 8 bases, with 16 bases left between them. In germline, CDR1 is LGHNA, CDR2 YSLEER.

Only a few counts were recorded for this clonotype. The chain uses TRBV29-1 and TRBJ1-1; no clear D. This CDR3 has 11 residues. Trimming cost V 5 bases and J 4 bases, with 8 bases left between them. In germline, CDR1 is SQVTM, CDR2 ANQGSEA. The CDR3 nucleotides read TGCAGCGTTATGAGGAGCACTGAAGCTTTCTTT. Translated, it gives CSVMRSTEAFF.

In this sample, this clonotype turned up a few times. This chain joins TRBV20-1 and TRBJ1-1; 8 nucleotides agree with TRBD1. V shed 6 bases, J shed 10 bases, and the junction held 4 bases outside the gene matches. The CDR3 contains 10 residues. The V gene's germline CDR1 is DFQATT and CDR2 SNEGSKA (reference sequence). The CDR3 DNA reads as TGCAGTGCGGTGGACAGGGTAGCTTTCTTT. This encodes CSAVDRVAFF.

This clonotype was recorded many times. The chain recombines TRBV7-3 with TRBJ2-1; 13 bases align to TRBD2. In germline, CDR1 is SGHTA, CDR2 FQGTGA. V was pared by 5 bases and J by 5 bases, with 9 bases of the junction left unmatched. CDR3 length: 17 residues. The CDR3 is CASSPVPTSGRDNEQFF. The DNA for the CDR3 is TGTGCCAGCAGCCCGGTCCCAACTAGCGGGAGGGACAATGAGCAGTTCTTC.

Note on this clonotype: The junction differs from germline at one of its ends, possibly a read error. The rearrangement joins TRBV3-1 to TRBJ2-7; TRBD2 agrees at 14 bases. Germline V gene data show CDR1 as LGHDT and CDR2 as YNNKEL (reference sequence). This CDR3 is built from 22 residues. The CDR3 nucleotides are TGTGCCGGCAGCCAGAGAAGTGTGTCGACTAGCGGGAGGGCATCGTACTCCTACGAGCAGTACTTC. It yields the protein CAGSQRSVSTSGRASYSYEQYF.